This paragraph reports one T cell receptor beta chain. Its antigen is still unknown. The entry originates in a study of beta chain features in type 1 diabetes. V shed 6 bases and J 0 bases; nucleotides not matched to a gene: 6. Germline CDR1 and CDR2: SQVTM and ANQGSEA. The CDR3 consists of 14 residues. Expressed TCRB transcripts got sequenced, as all isolated RNA was reverse transcribed. TCRdb keeps only in-frame clones here, not all; method: immunoSEQ multiplex PCR. The table records hundreds of thousands of clones, about 15% of them present only once. General observations from the study: Shorter TCRB CDR3s, moderately but significantly so, were found in Type 1 diabetes patients in all four CD4+ subsets.

V and J are TRBV29-1 and TRBJ2-7, with 9 bases fitting TRBD2. The clonotype was recovered from a man aged 18 to 30 with type 1 diabetes. The material sequenced was naive CD4+ T cells from blood. The DNA of the CDR3 is TGCAGCGTGGGGCTAGCGGGACCCTCCTACGAGCAGTACTTC. As protein: CSVGLAGPSYEQYF.